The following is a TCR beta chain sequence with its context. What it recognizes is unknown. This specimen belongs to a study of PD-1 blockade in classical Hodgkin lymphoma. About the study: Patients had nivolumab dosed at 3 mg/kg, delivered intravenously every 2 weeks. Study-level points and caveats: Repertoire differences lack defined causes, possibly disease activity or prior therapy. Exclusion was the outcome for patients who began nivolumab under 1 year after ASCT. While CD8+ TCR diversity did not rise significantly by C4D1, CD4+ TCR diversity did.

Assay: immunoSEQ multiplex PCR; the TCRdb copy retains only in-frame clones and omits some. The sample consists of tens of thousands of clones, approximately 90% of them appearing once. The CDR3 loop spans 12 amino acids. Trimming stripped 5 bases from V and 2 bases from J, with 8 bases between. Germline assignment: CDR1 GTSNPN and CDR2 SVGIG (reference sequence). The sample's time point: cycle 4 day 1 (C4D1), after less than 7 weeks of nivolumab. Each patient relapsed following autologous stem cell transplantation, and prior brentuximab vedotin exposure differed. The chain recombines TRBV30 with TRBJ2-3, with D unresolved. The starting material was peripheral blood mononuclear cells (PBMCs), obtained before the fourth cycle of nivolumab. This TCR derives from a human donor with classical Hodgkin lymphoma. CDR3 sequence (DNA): TGTGCCTGGCGTTCGTTCACAGATACGCAGTATTTT. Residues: CAWRSFTDTQYF.